The 10 T cell receptor beta chains listed next were all sequenced from one sample in a study of T cells in Graves' hyperthyroidism and ophthalmopathy. The TCR beta CDR3 regions underwent amplification using RNA transcripts as the source. When the TCR CDR3 underwent first-round RT-PCR, the HTBI primer set was used. One entry per CDR3 protein, called by TCRdb with MiXCR from the multiplex PCR reads. Of fewer than 750,000 distinct CDR3 sequences in the sample, under 15% were seen once. Sequencing input: blood. Every receptor here comes from a woman between 40 and 50 years old with Graves' ophthalmopathy.

This clonotype was detected many times. The chain recombines TRBV6-1 with TRBJ2-7; 7 bases are shared with TRBD1. The CDR3 length is 14 residues. The germline V gene has CDR1 MNHNS and CDR2 SASEGT. V was clipped by 5 bases and J by 3 bases; unmatched bases: 7. Here the CDR3 reads CASSTRDSFYEQYF. The CDR3 DNA reads as TGTGCCAGCAGTACACGGGACAGCTTCTACGAGCAGTACTTC.

The rearrangement uses TRBV7-2 and TRBJ1-2, with 7 bases aligning to TRBD1. Germline values: CDR1 SGHTA, CDR2 FQGNSA. V dropped 4 bases and J dropped 3; count of bases not matched to a gene: 8. This CDR3 comprises 15 residues. CDR3 region: CASSSGQRIDYGYTF. CDR3 sequence (DNA): TGTGCCAGCAGCTCGGGACAGAGAATCGACTATGGCTACACCTTC.

There are many counts of this clonotype. J is TRBJ2-3 and V is TRBV10-3; 10 bases line up with TRBD2. This CDR3 has 16 residues. CDR1 ENHRY and CDR2 SYGVKD come from the germline V gene. The junction had 6 bases not matched to a gene; V was cut back by 4 bases and J by 2 bases. The CDR3 reads CAISGLTSGFTDTQYF. The CDR3 DNA sequence: TGTGCCATCAGTGGGCTGACTAGCGGGTTCACAGATACGCAGTATTTT.

This clonotype was picked up many times. The chain employs TRBV6-1 and TRBJ2-7; 11 nucleotides agree with TRBD2. Germline CDR1 and CDR2: MNHNS and SASEGT. V lost 2 bases, J lost 3 bases, and 3 bases stayed unmatched. This CDR3 comprises 15 residues. The chain's CDR3 is CASSEFGTSGYEQYF. In DNA, the CDR3 is TGTGCCAGCAGTGAATTTGGGACTAGCGGCTACGAGCAGTACTTC.

This clonotype has ten or more counts. The V and J genes are TRBV6-5 and TRBJ1-1, with TRBD1 matching 8 bases. The V segment lost 2 bases and the J segment 7 bases; nucleotides outside the gene matches: 6. CDR3 length: 14 residues. The germline CDR1 and CDR2 sequences are MNHEY and SVGAGI. CDR3 region: CASSYGSQGDEAFF. The DNA for the CDR3 is TGTGCCAGCAGTTACGGGTCACAGGGGGATGAAGCTTTCTTT.

This clonotype was seen at least ten times. The chain uses TRBV30 and TRBJ2-7; the D gene is possibly TRBD1 (5 bases). The CDR3 has 11 amino acids. V was cut by 4 bases and J by 7 bases, with 11 bases left in between. From germline, CDR1 is GTSNPN and CDR2 SVGIG (reference sequence). The CDR3, as DNA: TGTGCCTGGACTGCAGGGTTGGAGCAGTACTTC. As protein: CAWTAGLEQYF.

Points on this clonotype: A read error may produce the germline difference seen at one junction end. The rearrangement links TRBV11-3 to TRBJ1-5; D ambiguous. CDR3 size: 13 residues. In germline, CDR1 is SGHNT, CDR2 YENEEA. CDR3 region: CASSLGPDQSQHF. The DNA of the CDR3 is TGTGCCAGCAGCTTAGGCCCGGATCAGTCCCAGCATTTT.

The chain employs TRBV6-2 or TRBV6-3 and TRBJ1-5; a possible D gene is TRBD1 (6 bases). Between the trimmed V and J ends, which lost 5 bases and 1 base, there was a span of 15 bases. This CDR3 has 16 amino acids. CDR1 and CDR2 (germline): MNHEY, SVGEGT. CDR3 loop: CASSRRIRGSNQPQHF. The CDR3 bases are TGTGCCAGCAGTCGGCGGATCAGGGGAAGCAATCAGCCCCAGCATTTT.

DNA of the CDR3: TGTGCCAGTAAGGAGACAGTCGGAGGTGGAAACACCATATATTTT. It encodes CASKETVGGGNTIYF. The chain combines TRBV19 with TRBJ1-3; possibly TRBD1 for D (5 bases). V lost 7 bases, J lost 3 bases, and 16 bases lay in between. CDR1 is LNHDA and CDR2 is SQIVND in the germline V gene (reference sequence). CDR3 length: 15 residues.

This clonotype was seen ten or more times. One junction end disagrees with the germline gene, perhaps due to a read error. The chain couples TRBV13 to TRBJ2-7; D possibly corresponds to TRBD2 (6 bases). Germline CDR1 reads PRHDT; CDR2 reads FYEKMQ (reference sequence). This CDR3 is built from 15 residues. CDR3 protein: CASSIGTGTQYEQYF. The CDR3 DNA is TGTGCCAGCAGCATAGGAACCGGGACTCAGTACGAGCAGTACTTC.